This TCR beta chain was sequenced in a study of blood T cell repertoires in COVID-19. Study-level background: The United States, Italy and Spain supplied acute and convalescent COVID-19 samples. Sources were T cells, B-cell-depleted T cells, or PBMCs; the material itself was cDNA or gDNA.

Recruitment covered some 25 US areas and drew participants whose ages spanned about 18 to 100 years. Methods used by the authors: Estimation of nucleated cell counts was performed using reference gene primer amplification. Some clones are missing from TCRdb's copy, which holds only in-frame ones; the method was immunoSEQ multiplex PCR. V, J and clone size reflect that table, while D and trimming were determined from the DNA. The table shows under 300,000 clones, with around 90% occurring only once. The source material was PBMCs or T cells enriched from blood (not recorded which). This clonotype was obtained from a woman in her 30s who had recovered from COVID-19.

In nucleotides, the CDR3 is TGCGCCAGCAGCCGAGAGGGCTACGAGCAGTACTTC. Translation: CASSREGYEQYF. This chain connects TRBV5-1 to TRBJ2-7; TRBD2 is a possible D gene (5 bases). This CDR3 contains 12 residues. Looked up from germline, CDR1 is SGHRS and CDR2 is YFSETQ. The germline V and J ends were trimmed by 4 bases and 3 bases, with 8 bases remaining between them.